This entry lists 4 T cell receptor beta chains sequenced from one sample in a study of regulatory T cells in long-lasting Graves disease (dated by TCRdb to 2020 to 2022). The time point label corresponds to: persistent/refractory GD, antithyroid drugs over 5 years with positive TRAb. RNA was extracted from PBMCs in TRIzol for both TCR sequencing and RNA sequencing. The library came from multiplex PCR. Instrument on record: Illumina HiSeq 4000. To build TCR beta libraries, CDR3 regions were amplified by Arm-PCR using iRepertoire HTBI primers. TCRdb reanalyzed the raw reads on its own, using fastp at Q25 for trimming and MiXCR for clone calling, and kept in-frame beta chains. Entries are consolidated by CDR3 protein sequence, retaining the most common genes and DNA. For this sample there are roughly 700,000 distinct CDR3 sequences; 30% appear just once. Roughly 40% of the sample lies in the top ten.

This material consisted of peripheral blood mononuclear cells (PBMCs), taken when the disease was refractory, from a patient treated with antithyroid drugs. These receptor sequences come from a female donor with Graves disease.

This clonotype was detected ten times or more. The chain couples TRBV10-3 to TRBJ1-2; D is unresolved. CDR1 and CDR2 from the germline V gene are ENHRY and SYGVKD. Trimming cost V 2 bases and J 8 bases, with 12 bases left between them. The CDR3 length is 13 residues. This CDR3 is CAISERNIEGYTF. CDR3 nucleotide sequence: TGTGCCATCAGTGAGAGGAACATCGAAGGCTACACCTTC.

Only a few counts were recorded for this clonotype. The chain carries TRBV7-2 and TRBJ1-5; D not certain. Trimming cost V 5 bases and J 5 bases, with 13 bases left between them. CDR3 length: 14 amino acids. Germline lookup yields CDR1 SGHTA and CDR2 FQGNSA. The chain's CDR3 is CASSPRPADQPQHF. CDR3 bases: TGTGCCAGCAGCCCCCGACCGGCGGATCAGCCCCAGCATTTT.

For this clonotype: The final CDR3 position lacks the conserved phenylalanine or tryptophan, pointing to a likely read error. The DNA of the CDR3 is TGTGCCAGCAGTATTAACAGGGGCACTGAAGCTTTCTCT. The encoded protein is CASSINRGTEAFS. The V gene is TRBV27, the J gene TRBJ1-1; 7 bases align to TRBD1. Germline CDR1 reads MNHEY; CDR2 reads SMNVEV (reference sequence). The ends lost 5 bases at V and 4 bases at J; junction bases unmatched: 4. The CDR3 runs 13 residues.

The sample holds a few counts of this clonotype. The chain recombines TRBV19 with TRBJ1-3; D remains unclear. The CDR3 loop spans 15 amino acids. The germline V gene has CDR1 LNHDA and CDR2 SQIVND (reference sequence). The V end was cut by 3 bases, the J end by 5 bases, with 14 bases between. The CDR3 here is CASSMAGTSRNTIYF. The CDR3 bases are TGTGCCAGTAGTATGGCAGGCACCTCGAGAAACACCATATATTTT.